This T cell receptor (beta chain) was retrieved from a study of neoadjuvant nivolumab and ipilimumab in lung cancer. Trimming at V came to 4 bases and at J to 8 bases, leaving 9 bases not matched to a gene. The CDR3 totals 16 residues. Germline CDR1 is MNHNY and CDR2 is SVGAGI (reference sequence). Sequencing used immunoSEQ multiplex PCR; TCRdb keeps in-frame clones, though not all of them. The sample yields 6,400 or so clones, roughly 61% seen once. Study-wide results and limits: Only a single major-pathologic-response sample was available for clonality analysis. From pretherapy to surgery, tumor richness and clonality rose with dual therapy. TCR richness and clonality were higher in tumors than adjacent uninvolved lung.

Of note for this clone: The antigen is undetermined.

The TCR sequence derives from an adult with non-small cell lung cancer. The chain has TRBV6-6 and TRBJ2-1; 12 positions match TRBD2. Sequencing was performed on tumor tissue, taken after neoadjuvant nivolumab, alone or with ipilimumab, at or shortly before surgery. CDR3 in amino acids: CASSSPTSGSGYEQFF. In nucleotides, the CDR3 is TGTGCCAGCAGTTCCCCGACTAGCGGGAGTGGTTATGAGCAGTTCTTC.